The clone carrying this TCR beta chain has ten or more counts. What it recognizes is unknown. The CDR3 length is 14 residues. Looked up from germline, CDR1 is SGHTA and CDR2 is FQGNSA. V lost 4 bases to trimming and J lost 3 bases, with 13 bases between them. The use of a sample-barcoded 5' primer and a J-beta primer mix characterized a second PCR of about 7 to 12 cycles. Via MiXCR, TCRdb re-called the 5' RACE reads, giving one row per CDR3 protein. Of 750,000 to 950,000 distinct CDR3 sequences in the sample, roughly 28% were seen once. The data originate from a study of blood T cells in healthy people across ages. Study conclusions and caveats: Diversity was higher, and naive CD4+ cells more numerous, in long-lived donors than in aged donors.

These same records also appear under a second study, on T cells of mothers and their children.

J is TRBJ2-7 and V is TRBV7-2; tentatively, D is TRBD1 (6 bases). The sequence derives from a woman in her thirties or forties in good health. Sequenced input: blood. Here the CDR3 DNA reads TGTGCCAGCAGCTCACAAACAGGGCGCTACGAGCAGTACTTC. It codes for CASSSQTGRYEQYF.